The 19 T cell receptor beta chains in this list originate from one sample, sequenced in a study of T cell changes during pregnancy in multiple sclerosis. Using immunoSEQ multiplex PCR, the repertoire was profiled, and TCRdb retains in-frame clones only, with some absent. The table shows approximately 80,000 clones, with approximately 94% occurring only once. Sample: peripheral blood, taken in the third trimester of pregnancy. These receptors originate from a female donor with multiple sclerosis, enrolled in a pregnancy study.

V and J are TRBV7-8 and TRBJ2-1; tentatively, D is TRBD1 (6 bases). Germline CDR1 SGHVS, CDR2 FQNEAQ. The CDR3 loop spans 17 amino acids. The V and J ends lost 5 bases and 0 bases respectively, with 17 bases between them. The CDR3 region is CASSHRDKTSSYNEQFF. The CDR3 DNA is TGTGCCAGCAGCCACCGGGACAAGACGAGCTCCTACAATGAGCAGTTCTTC.

The rearrangement joins TRBV29-1 to TRBJ1-1; TRBD1 matches at 8 bases. The CDR3 loop spans 13 amino acids. The junction had 5 bases not matched to a gene; V was cut back by 8 bases and J by 0 bases. In germline, CDR1 is SQVTM, CDR2 ANQGSEA. This CDR3 is CSTWTGMNTEAFF. Here the CDR3 DNA reads TGCAGCACTTGGACAGGGATGAACACTGAAGCTTTCTTT.

The rearrangement joins TRBV5-6 to TRBJ2-1, with TRBD2 identical over 10 bases. V lost 5 bases to trimming and J lost 7 bases; unmatched junction nucleotides: 6. Germline CDR1 is SGHDT and CDR2 is YYEEEE. The CDR3 length is 14 residues. CDR3 in amino acids: CASSGLAGVNEQFF. The DNA for the CDR3 is TGTGCCAGCAGTGGGCTAGCGGGGGTTAATGAGCAGTTCTTC.

The genes are TRBV6-5 and TRBJ2-3; tentatively, D is TRBD2 (5 bases). CDR1 and CDR2 (germline): MNHEY, SVGAGI. The CDR3 contains 14 residues. The V end was cut by 4 bases, the J end by 6 bases, with 14 bases between. The CDR3 sequence is CASSSRTGPDTQYF. Written as DNA, the CDR3 is TGTGCCAGCAGTTCTAGGACTGGGCCGGATACGCAGTATTTT.

This clone was recorded once. The chain is built from TRBV5-4 and TRBJ1-2; a weak D match, TRBD1 (5 bases). V lost 5 bases to trimming and J lost 7 bases, with 15 bases between them. This CDR3 is built from 13 residues. Germline CDR1 reads SGHNT; CDR2 reads YYREEE (reference sequence). CDR3 bases: TGTGCCAGCAGACTTACAGGAGTCTCTGGCTACACCTTC. This encodes CASRLTGVSGYTF.

The chain joins TRBV27 to TRBJ2-7, with D possibly being TRBD2 (6 bases). V shed 5 bases and J shed 5 bases, with 25 bases lying between them. Per the germline V gene, CDR1 is MNHEY and CDR2 is SMNVEV (reference sequence). The CDR3 has 17 residues. For the CDR3, the DNA is TGTGCCAGCAGTCAACCTATCTCAGGTCGGGGGTGGGACGAGCAGTACTTC. It encodes CASSQPISGRGWDEQYF.

As to this clone: A junction boundary mismatches the germline segment, possibly from a read error. The rearrangement joins TRBV5-6 to TRBJ1-1; 7 nucleotides line up with TRBD1. CDR1 and CDR2 from the germline V gene are SGHDT and YYEEEE. CDR3 length: 12 amino acids. As DNA, the CDR3 is TGTGCCAGCAGTTTGGACAGGCTTGAAGCTTTCTTT. It yields the protein CASSLDRLEAFF.

The CDR3 loop is CASSIAGQSNQPQHF. DNA for the CDR3: TGTGCCAGCAGTATCGCGGGTCAGAGCAATCAGCCCCAGCATTTT. The chain employs TRBV27 and TRBJ1-5, with D unclear. Trimming took off 5 bases at V and 1 base at J, with 12 bases between the two ends. Per the germline V gene, CDR1 is MNHEY and CDR2 is SMNVEV (reference sequence). The CDR3 spans 15 residues.

The chain carries TRBV5-1 and TRBJ2-2, with TRBD2 matching over 11 bases. This CDR3 comprises 19 residues. Unmatched junction bases numbered 13, after V lost 2 bases and J lost 4 bases. CDR1 SGHRS and CDR2 YFSETQ come from the germline V gene. The CDR3 bases are TGCGCCAGCAGCTTCCTCAATATAGCGGGGGGGCCAAGCACCGGGGAGCTGTTTTTT. This gives the protein CASSFLNIAGGPSTGELFF.

The chain has TRBV19 and TRBJ1-5; 9 nucleotides match TRBD1. Germline V lookup: CDR1 LNHDA, CDR2 SQIVND (reference sequence). The CDR3 is 14 amino acids. V lost 7 bases, J lost 3 bases, and 4 bases stayed unmatched. This CDR3 is CASTGQGINQPQHF. For the CDR3, the DNA is TGTGCCAGTACCGGACAGGGGATCAATCAGCCCCAGCATTTT.

The table lists this clone with a count of one. The gene calls are TRBV6-5 and TRBJ2-6; D uncertain. CDR1 and CDR2 from the germline V gene are MNHEY and SVGAGI. Trimming stripped 2 bases from V and 1 base from J, with 6 bases between. This CDR3 has 15 amino acids. CDR3 in amino acids: CASSYVGSGANVLTF. CDR3 sequence (DNA): TGTGCCAGCAGTTACGTCGGGTCTGGGGCCAACGTCCTGACTTTC.

J is TRBJ1-3 and V is TRBV30; weak D call: TRBD1 (6 bases). The V gene lost 0 bases and the J gene lost 6 bases, with 12 bases spanning the gap. Germline V gene lookup returns CDR1 GTSNPN and CDR2 SVGIG (reference sequence). The CDR3 is 14 residues long. The CDR3 reads CAWSVIGGLNTIYF. The CDR3 region has the DNA TGTGCCTGGAGTGTAATTGGGGGCCTAAACACCATATATTTT. Combining the CDR3 with reference TRBV30 and TRBJ1-3 gives the whole variable domain SQTIHQWPATLVQPVGSPLSLECTVEGTSNPNLYWYRQAAGRGLQLLFYSVGIGQISSEVPQNLSASRPQDRQFILSSKKLLLSDSGFYLCAWSVIGGLNTIYFGEGSWLTVV.

The chain carries TRBV5-4 and TRBJ1-2; D is unclear. This CDR3 region has 15 residues. Trimming removed 5 bases from V and 2 bases from J, with 16 bases in between. The germline gives CDR1 SGHNT, CDR2 YYREEE (reference sequence). The CDR3 DNA sequence: TGTGCCAGCAGACAATCGAGGGCCAGCAACTATGGCTACACCTTC. It translates to CASRQSRASNYGYTF.

V is TRBV5-4 and J is TRBJ2-1; 10 nucleotides agree with TRBD1. The CDR3 sequence is 17 residues long. Germline trimming cut 4 bases from V and 6 bases from J; bases unmatched to any gene: 13. Germline-derived CDR1 and CDR2 are SGHNT and YYREEE (reference sequence). CDR3 region: CASSLGPGQGNPNEQFF. The CDR3 nucleotides are TGTGCCAGCAGCCTCGGCCCGGGACAGGGGAATCCCAATGAGCAGTTCTTC.

The gene calls are TRBV25-1 and TRBJ2-7; 7 bases fit TRBD2. Trimming took 0 bases from V and 1 from J; bases not matched to a gene: 0. Germline loops: CDR1 MGHDK, CDR2 SYGVNS. The CDR3 contains 14 residues. The chain's CDR3 is CASSEYGGSYEQYF. The CDR3 DNA follows: TGTGCCAGCAGTGAATACGGGGGGTCCTACGAGCAGTACTTC.

The V call is TRBV6-1, the J call TRBJ1-6, with D perhaps matching TRBD1 (5 bases). Per germline, CDR1 MNHNS and CDR2 SASEGT. CDR3 length: 15 residues. Trimming shortened V by 0 bases and J by 10 bases, and 13 bases separated the two germline ends. CDR3 coding DNA: TGTGCCAGCAGTGAAGCGCGGCAGGGAAGATCACCCCTCCACTTT. Translated: CASSEARQGRSPLHF.

The chain recombines TRBV9 with TRBJ1-1, with TRBD1 matching over 8 bases. Trimming at V came to 3 bases and at J to 5 bases, leaving 3 bases not matched to a gene. Germline CDR1 and CDR2: SGDLS and YYNGEE. The CDR3 length is 13 residues. In nucleotides, the CDR3 is TGTGCCAGCAGCGGACAGGGGAAAACTGAAGCTTTCTTT. This translates into CASSGQGKTEAFF.

V and J are TRBV19 and TRBJ1-6; 7 bases fit TRBD1. The germline V gene encodes CDR1 LNHDA and CDR2 SQIVND (reference sequence). The V segment lost 6 bases and the J segment 7 bases; nucleotides outside the gene matches: 6. The CDR3 extends over 14 amino acids. In nucleotides, the CDR3 is TGTGCCAGTAGGGGGACAGCCTCAAATTCACCCCTCCACTTT. Protein sequence: CASRGTASNSPLHF. Together with reference TRBV19 and TRBJ1-6, the CDR3 gives the full variable domain: DGGITQSPKYLFRKEGQNVTLSCEQNLNHDAMYWYRQDPGQGLRLIYYSQIVNDFQKGDIAEGYSVSREKKESFPLTVTSAQKNPTAFYLCASRGTASNSPLHFGNGTRLTVT.

This chain connects TRBV6-1 to TRBJ1-1; 9 bases fit TRBD1. In germline, CDR1 is MNHNS, CDR2 SASEGT. Unmatched junction bases numbered 13, after V lost 6 bases and J lost 11 bases. This CDR3 spans 14 amino acids. The CDR3 DNA is TGTGCCAGCAGACCCGGACAGGGGACCTCCAACGCTTTCTTT. It is translated as CASRPGQGTSNAFF.